Presented here are 29 T cell receptor beta chains from one specimen sequenced in a study of PD-1 blockade in classical Hodgkin lymphoma. TCRdb's table, derived via immunoSEQ multiplex PCR, lists solely in-frame clones and lacks some. The sample carries more than 40,000 clones, 78% recorded once. Indicated time point: cycle 4 day 1 (C4D1), after five to seven weeks of nivolumab. Each of the patients experienced relapse following autologous stem cell transplantation, and their brentuximab vedotin exposure differed. The material sequenced was peripheral blood mononuclear cells (PBMCs), taken before the fourth cycle of nivolumab. Receptors originate from a human donor with classical Hodgkin lymphoma.

The J gene is TRBJ2-1, the V gene TRBV6-1, with TRBD1 identical over 12 bases. This CDR3 has 16 residues. The ends lost 2 bases at V and 6 bases at J; junction bases unmatched: 5. Germline V gene lookup returns CDR1 MNHNS and CDR2 SASEGT. The CDR3 nucleotides read TGTGCCAGCAGTGAACCCGGGACAGGGGGCTTCAATGAGCAGTTCTTC. Translation gives CASSEPGTGGFNEQFF.

This chain uses TRBV6-5 with TRBJ2-1, with 8 bases that match TRBD2. The V segment lost 6 bases and the J segment 3 bases; nucleotides outside the gene matches: 4. CDR3 size: 14 residues. Germline CDR1 reads MNHEY; CDR2 reads SVGAGI. The CDR3 region is CASRGLGDYNEQFF. CDR3 in DNA: TGTGCCAGCAGGGGACTAGGGGACTACAATGAGCAGTTCTTC.

The chain recombines TRBV5-1 with TRBJ2-7; TRBD1 agrees at 8 bases. The CDR3 loop spans 13 amino acids. The germline V gene encodes CDR1 SGHRS and CDR2 YFSETQ. Germline trimming cut 4 bases from V and 3 bases from J; bases unmatched to any gene: 3. The CDR3 spells CASSPGQDYEQYF. The CDR3 DNA is TGCGCCAGCAGCCCGGGACAGGACTACGAGCAGTACTTC.

The chain uses TRBV28 and TRBJ2-6; D is unclear. Trimming removed 6 bases from V and 0 bases from J, with 18 bases in between. The CDR3 loop spans 18 amino acids. Germline lookup yields CDR1 MDHEN and CDR2 SYDVKM. CDR3 residues: CASSHPMGYVSGANVLTF. Written as DNA, the CDR3 is TGTGCCAGCAGCCACCCCATGGGGTACGTCTCTGGGGCCAACGTCCTGACTTTC. The full variable domain, its missing parts supplied by reference TRBV28 and TRBJ2-6, is DVKVTQSSRYLVKRTGEKVFLECVQDMDHENMFWYRQDPGLGLRLIYFSYDVKMKEKGDIPEGYSVSREKKERFSLILESASTNQTSMYLCASSHPMGYVSGANVLTFGAGSRLTVL.

This CDR3 reads CAWAQGAQPQHF. CDR3 bases: TGTGCCTGGGCCCAGGGGGCTCAGCCCCAGCATTTT. This chain joins TRBV30 and TRBJ1-5, with 8 nucleotides matching TRBD1. The CDR3 spans 12 residues. V trimming: 5 bases; J trimming: 6 bases; junction bases outside the gene matches: 3. CDR1 and CDR2 from the germline V gene are GTSNPN and SVGIG (reference sequence).

The chain couples TRBV7-2 to TRBJ2-7; maybe TRBD2 (7 bases). The germline V and J ends were trimmed by 5 bases and 3 bases, with 14 bases remaining between them. Germline V gene sequence: CDR1 SGHTA, CDR2 FQGNSA. The CDR3 loop spans 14 amino acids. CDR3 amino acids: CASSRGGTIYEQYF. The CDR3 DNA is TGTGCCAGCAGCAGGGGGGGGACAATCTACGAGCAGTACTTC.

This chain joins TRBV6-1 and TRBJ2-7, with no clear D. Trimming stripped 2 bases from V and 2 bases from J, with 7 bases between. The CDR3 contains 13 residues. Germline lookup yields CDR1 MNHNS and CDR2 SASEGT. CDR3 loop: CASSETDTYEQYF. CDR3 coding DNA: TGTGCCAGCAGTGAAACCGACACCTACGAGCAGTACTTC.

The chain is built from TRBV5-4 and TRBJ2-5; D is tentatively TRBD1 or TRBD2 (6 bases each). Germline loops: CDR1 SGHNT, CDR2 YYREEE (reference sequence). V was shortened by 1 base and J by 2 bases, with 12 bases between the two germline ends. The CDR3 has 15 residues. CDR3 amino acids: CASSLSGAAQETQYF. CDR3 in DNA: TGTGCCAGCAGCTTGTCGGGGGCTGCACAAGAGACCCAGTACTTC.

The chain is built from TRBV28 and TRBJ1-1; D is unresolved. The CDR3 length is 16 residues. V lost 6 bases, J lost 4 bases, and 21 bases lay in between. The germline V gene encodes CDR1 MDHEN and CDR2 SYDVKM. CDR3 coding DNA: TGTGCCAGCAGACCCTGGAAGATTTTGGGAGGCACTGAAGCTTTCTTT. Its protein is CASRPWKILGGTEAFF.

The CDR3 DNA reads as TGTGCCAGCAGCTTAGTGGGAGGGCCCCAGCATTTT. This encodes CASSLVGGPQHF. The chain recombines TRBV7-2 with TRBJ1-5; D unresolved. Germline values: CDR1 SGHTA, CDR2 FQGNSA. The CDR3 spans 12 residues. The V end lost 1 base, the J end lost 9 bases, and 7 bases lay between the germline ends. Combining the CDR3 with reference TRBV7-2 and TRBJ1-5 gives the whole variable domain GAGVSQSPSNKVTEKGKDVELRCDPISGHTALYWYRQSLGQGLEFLIYFQGNSAPDKSGLPSDRFSAERTGGSVSTLTIQRTQQEDSAVYLCASSLVGGPQHFGDGTRLSIL.

The sample holds one count of this clone. The V gene is TRBV2, the J gene TRBJ2-7; D gene uncertain. Germline-derived CDR1 and CDR2 are SNHLY and FYNNEI. V was cut by 6 bases and J by 6 bases, with 9 bases left in between. The CDR3 has 11 residues. In DNA, the CDR3 is TGTGCCAGCAGAACAGTCAGCGAGCAGTACTTC. The encoded protein is CASRTVSEQYF.

The chain is built from TRBV9 and TRBJ2-3, with 9 bases lining up with TRBD1. V lost 2 bases and J lost 4; bases outside the gene matches: 2. This CDR3 has 14 amino acids. Germline values: CDR1 SGDLS, CDR2 YYNGEE. This CDR3 reads CASSVDRGADTQYF. The CDR3 DNA is TGTGCCAGCAGCGTGGACAGGGGCGCAGATACGCAGTATTTT.

The chain carries TRBV5-1 and TRBJ1-3; possible D gene TRBD1, 6 bases. Trimming left V 4 bases short and J 0 bases short, with 8 bases between. CDR3 size: 14 residues. Germline lookup yields CDR1 SGHRS and CDR2 YFSETQ. The CDR3 region is CASSPDSSGNTIYF. The CDR3 nucleotides read TGCGCCAGCAGCCCGGACAGCTCTGGAAACACCATATATTTT.

The rearrangement uses TRBV11-3 and TRBJ2-5, with D possibly TRBD1 on 6 matching bases. The CDR3 is 14 residues long. Trimming took 3 bases from V and 1 from J, leaving 9 bases between them. CDR1 is SGHNT and CDR2 is YENEEA in the germline V gene. The CDR3 sequence is CASSLRGGQETQYF. The CDR3 region has the DNA TGTGCCAGCAGCTTGAGAGGGGGCCAAGAGACCCAGTACTTC. Drawing the rest from reference TRBV11-3 and TRBJ2-5, the complete variable domain is EAGVVQSPRYKIIEKKQPVAFWCNPISGHNTLYWYLQNLGQGPELLIRYENEEAVDDSQLPKDRFSAERLKGVDSTLKIQPAELGDSAVYLCASSLRGGQETQYFGPGTRLLVL.

The chain joins TRBV19 to TRBJ1-1; D unresolved. V lost 8 bases, J lost 4 bases, and 11 bases lay in between. CDR1 LNHDA and CDR2 SQIVND come from the germline V gene (reference sequence). This CDR3 has 12 residues. In DNA, the CDR3 is TGTGCCAGTTACGGGCGGGTCACTGAAGCTTTCTTT. Amino acid sequence: CASYGRVTEAFF.

The rearrangement links TRBV7-9 to TRBJ1-4; D gene uncertain. From germline, CDR1 is SEHNR and CDR2 FQNEAQ (reference sequence). V was shortened by 5 bases and J by 4 bases, with 5 bases between the two germline ends. This CDR3 spans 12 amino acids. CDR3 protein: CASSQDNEKLFF. The DNA of the CDR3 is TGTGCCAGCAGCCAGGATAATGAAAAACTGTTTTTT.

The chain employs TRBV6-5 and TRBJ1-5; D gene unclear. Looked up from germline, CDR1 is MNHEY and CDR2 is SVGAGI. The CDR3 runs to 13 residues. Trimming removed 4 bases at V and 5 bases at J, with 9 bases between. The CDR3 sequence: CASSFSGDQPQHF. The CDR3 coding sequence is TGTGCCAGCAGTTTCAGTGGGGATCAGCCCCAGCATTTT.

The rearrangement links TRBV7-3 to TRBJ2-7; D is undetermined. The CDR3 is made up of 12 amino acids. Deletions cut 4 bases from V and 11 bases from J, with 15 bases between. Germline V gene sequence: CDR1 SGHTA, CDR2 FQGTGA. The CDR3 bases are TGTGCCAGCAGCTCACCCGGGTCCCGGGAGTACTTC. Translated: CASSSPGSREYF.

V is TRBV29-1 and J is TRBJ1-2; 7 bases fit TRBD1. The trim removed 4 bases at V and 4 bases at J, leaving 9 bases unmatched. Looked up from germline, CDR1 is SQVTM and CDR2 is ANQGSEA. The CDR3 spans 14 residues. The CDR3 is CSVAEADRSYGYTF. The DNA of the CDR3 is TGCAGCGTTGCTGAAGCGGACAGGAGCTATGGCTACACCTTC.

This rearrangement joins TRBV20-1 to TRBJ2-3, with a possible D match to TRBD2 (5 bases). CDR1 is DFQATT, CDR2 SNEGSKA, per germline (reference sequence). The ends were cut back, 3 bases at V and 5 bases at J, with 6 bases in the middle. This CDR3 comprises 11 residues. The DNA of the CDR3 is TGCAGTGCTAGGAGGGAAGATACGCAGTATTTT. Translation gives CSARREDTQYF.

This clone was seen at least ten times. The CDR3 coding sequence is TGTGCCAGCAGTTTAGTTGAGGGAGCGGAGTCAGATACGCAGTATTTT. This codes for CASSLVEGAESDTQYF. V and J are TRBV28 and TRBJ2-3, with D perhaps matching TRBD2 (5 bases). The CDR3 covers 16 residues. From germline, CDR1 is MDHEN and CDR2 SYDVKM. Trimming removed 2 bases from V and 4 bases from J, with 16 bases in between.

The J gene is TRBJ1-1, the V gene TRBV28; the match to TRBD1 covers 8 bases. V shed 2 bases and J 5 bases; nucleotides not matched to a gene: 4. The CDR3 totals 14 residues. CDR1 is MDHEN, CDR2 SYDVKM, per germline. The CDR3 region is CASSLPGQVTEAFF. The CDR3, as DNA: TGTGCCAGCAGTTTACCGGGACAGGTGACTGAAGCTTTCTTT.

This clone was detected only once. The chain combines TRBV7-2 with TRBJ2-5, with no clear D. Germline loops: CDR1 SGHTA, CDR2 FQGNSA. V gave up 5 bases and J gave up 5 bases, with 6 bases separating them. The CDR3 loop spans 11 amino acids. Here the CDR3 DNA reads TGTGCCAGCAGCAAACGGGAGACCCAGTACTTC. Its translation: CASSKRETQYF.

The rearrangement links TRBV12-5 to TRBJ2-3; D remains ambiguous. From germline, CDR1 is LGHNT and CDR2 FRNRAP. This CDR3 is built from 14 residues. Trimming took off 0 bases at V and 0 bases at J, with 4 bases between the two ends. CDR3 residues: CASGLVHSTDTQYF. Here the CDR3 DNA reads TGTGCTAGTGGTTTGGTACACAGCACAGATACGCAGTATTTT.

This sequence joins TRBV7-8 and TRBJ2-7; perhaps TRBD1 as D (5 bases). This CDR3 is 14 amino acids long. Trimming pared 4 bases from V and 2 bases from J, leaving 12 bases between. CDR1 and CDR2 from the germline V gene are SGHVS and FQNEAQ. CDR3 residues: CASSYDRKTYEQYF. The CDR3, as DNA: TGTGCCAGCAGCTACGACAGAAAAACCTACGAGCAGTACTTC.

The rearrangement uses TRBV7-2 and TRBJ1-1, with D possibly being TRBD1 (5 bases). The germline V gene has CDR1 SGHTA and CDR2 FQGNSA. With 1 base removed from V and 4 bases from J, the gap between germline ends came to 10 bases. The CDR3 totals 14 residues. This CDR3 reads CASSLGLRGTEAFF. The CDR3 DNA follows: TGTGCCAGCAGCTTAGGTTTAAGGGGCACTGAAGCTTTCTTT.

The chain couples TRBV5-1 to TRBJ2-1, with 11 bases fitting TRBD2. Germline V gene data show CDR1 as SGHRS and CDR2 as YFSETQ. J gave up 4 bases and V 4 bases, and 4 bases lay outside the gene matches. The CDR3 is 15 amino acids. CDR3 loop: CASSTTSGSYNEQFF. In DNA form, the CDR3 reads TGCGCCAGCAGCACCACTAGCGGGAGTTACAATGAGCAGTTCTTC. Together with reference TRBV5-1 and TRBJ2-1, the CDR3 gives the full variable domain: KAGVTQTPRYLIKTRGQQVTLSCSPISGHRSVSWYQQTPGQGLQFLFEYFSETQRNKGNFPGRFSGRQFSNSRSEMNVSTLELGDSALYLCASSTTSGSYNEQFFGPGTRLTVL.

The chain joins TRBV4-3 to TRBJ1-3; D is unclear. Trimming stripped 8 bases from V and 0 bases from J, with 14 bases between. The length of the CDR3 is 15 residues. Germline V gene lookup returns CDR1 LGHNA and CDR2 YSLEER. The CDR3 protein is CASSFAGTSGNTIYF. The CDR3 nucleotides are TGCGCCAGCTCTTTTGCGGGTACCTCTGGAAACACCATATATTTT.

Concerning this clone: This sample also contains other DNA sequences that code for the same CDR3. V is TRBV2 and J is TRBJ2-1; D possibly corresponds to TRBD2 (5 bases). V was cut by 4 bases and J by 4 bases, with 8 bases left in between. This CDR3 contains 13 residues. Germline lookup yields CDR1 SNHLY and CDR2 FYNNEI. The CDR3 nucleotides are TGTGCCAGCAGTGTCGGGATATACAATGAGCAGTTCTTC. Residues: CASSVGIYNEQFF.